This is a list of T cell receptor beta chains from one sample in a study of PD-1 blockade in classical Hodgkin lymphoma. Produced via immunoSEQ multiplex PCR; TCRdb's table is partial and in-frame only. Of 70,000 or so clones detected, 71% appear once; the ten largest clones hold just over 9%. This material consisted of peripheral blood mononuclear cells (PBMCs), taken before the second cycle of nivolumab. Receptors were obtained from a human donor with classical Hodgkin lymphoma. Both conserved end residues are part of each CDR3. A D gene is named only where the DNA matches it firmly. The size field is filled for only some rows; it gives once, few, many or a size class.

12	TRBV5-5	many	TRBJ2-3	NA	CASSLEGDTQYF	TGTGCCAGCAGCTTGGAAGGAGATACGCAGTATTTT
13	TRBV5-1	once	TRBJ2-7	NA	CASSLTHSYEQYF	TGCGCCAGCAGCTTGACCCACTCCTACGAGCAGTACTTC
11	TRBV20-1	NA	TRBJ1-1	NA	CSASPGTEAFF	TGCAGTGCTAGCCCAGGCACTGAAGCTTTCTTT
16	TRBV7-8	NA	TRBJ1-5	TRBD1	CASSSITGGGNQPQHF	TGTGCCAGCAGCTCCATTACAGGGGGCGGCAATCAGCCCCAGCATTTT
16	TRBV19	NA	TRBJ1-2	NA	CASSMGGQSFNYGYTF	TGTGCCAGTAGTATGGGTGGACAGTCCTTCAACTATGGCTACACCTTC
16	TRBV28	NA	TRBJ2-1	NA	CASSTYRQGPHNEQFF	TGTGCCAGCAGTACCTACAGGCAGGGCCCCCACAATGAGCAGTTCTTC
17	TRBV25-1	NA	TRBJ1-3	TRBD1	CASSQPGTAWSGNTIYF	TGTGCCAGCAGTCAGCCCGGGACAGCCTGGTCTGGAAACACCATATATTTT
14	TRBV6-5	few	TRBJ2-7	TRBD1	CASSSTGTGGEQYF	TGTGCCAGCAGTTCTACCGGGACAGGGGGAGAGCAGTACTTC
14	TRBV2	few	TRBJ2-3	TRBD2	CASSGLAGGGTQYF	TGTGCCAGCAGCGGACTAGCGGGGGGGGGAACGCAGTATTTT
12	TRBV5-6	NA	TRBJ2-1	NA	CASRSWAREQFF	TGTGCCAGCAGATCATGGGCCCGGGAGCAGTTCTTC
13	TRBV11-2	NA	TRBJ1-2	NA	CASSLEDLFGYTF	TGTGCCAGCAGCTTAGAGGATCTATTTGGCTACACCTTC
14	TRBV7-2	NA	TRBJ1-2	NA	CASSLMETNYGYTF	TGTGCCAGCAGCCTTATGGAAACGAACTATGGCTACACCTTC
17	TRBV5-6	NA	TRBJ2-1	TRBD2	CASSLARGGRANNEQFF	TGTGCCAGCAGCTTGGCCCGGGGCGGGAGGGCCAACAATGAGCAGTTCTTC
16	TRBV5-1	few	TRBJ2-1	TRBD2	CASSLASGRQGDEQFF	TGCGCCAGCAGCTTGGCTAGCGGACGACAAGGGGATGAGCAGTTCTTC
18	TRBV5-1	once	TRBJ2-6	TRBD1	CASSLLGGAGAGANVLTF	TGCGCCAGCAGCTTGTTAGGGGGCGCAGGGGCTGGGGCCAACGTCCTGACTTTC
13	TRBV28	NA	TRBJ1-2	NA	CASSLGPGVGYTF	TGTGCCAGCAGTTTAGGTCCAGGGGTGGGCTACACCTTC
15	TRBV15	NA	TRBJ1-5	NA	CATSRDRGENQPQHF	TGTGCCACCAGCAGAGATCGGGGAGAGAATCAGCCCCAGCATTTT
14	TRBV4-2	NA	TRBJ1-4	NA	CASSQGTNNEKLFF	TGTGCCAGCAGCCAAGGAACAAATAATGAAAAACTGTTTTTT
16	TRBV6-5	NA	TRBJ2-2	NA	CASSYGGRGPEQELFF	TGTGCCAGCAGTTACGGTGGCAGGGGACCCGAGCAAGAGCTGTTTTTT
14	TRBV5-6	NA	TRBJ2-7	NA	CASSSGVGSYEQYF	TGTGCCAGCAGCTCGGGGGTAGGATCCTACGAGCAGTACTTC
13	TRBV6-5	NA	TRBJ1-1	NA	CASSDNVNTEAFF	TGTGCCAGCAGTGACAACGTGAACACTGAAGCTTTCTTT
16	TRBV5-1	once	TRBJ1-1	TRBD1	CASSLRQGNPGTEAFF	TGCGCCAGCAGCCTGAGACAGGGGAATCCTGGCACTGAAGCTTTCTTT
16	TRBV13	NA	TRBJ2-7	NA	CASSPSGLAGPYEQYF	TGTGCCAGCAGCCCCTCTGGGTTGGCAGGACCCTACGAGCAGTACTTC
12	TRBV2	few	TRBJ2-7	NA	CASCGYSYEQYF	TGTGCCAGCTGCGGCTACTCCTACGAGCAGTACTTC
11	TRBV7-9	NA	TRBJ2-7	NA	CASSLESEQYF	TGTGCCAGCAGCTTAGAGAGCGAGCAGTACTTC
17	TRBV9	few	TRBJ2-3	TRBD2	CASSATSGRPSTDTQYF	TGTGCCAGCAGCGCTACTAGCGGGAGGCCTAGCACAGATACGCAGTATTTT
15	TRBV7-9	NA	TRBJ2-7	NA	CASSGLGRNSYEQYF	TGTGCCAGCAGCGGCCTTGGGCGGAACTCCTACGAGCAGTACTTC
14	TRBV7-7	NA	TRBJ1-3	NA	CASSPLGSGNTIYF	TGTGCCAGCAGCCCCCTCGGGTCTGGAAACACCATATATTTT
17	TRBV27	once	TRBJ1-1	TRBD1	CASSLVPGQGSNTEAFF	TGTGCCAGCAGTTTAGTCCCGGGACAGGGATCGAACACTGAAGCTTTCTTT
13	TRBV30	once	TRBJ1-2	NA	CAWGRGLEYGYTF	TGTGCCTGGGGGAGAGGGCTTGAATATGGCTACACCTTC
14	TRBV5-1	NA	TRBJ1-2	NA	CASSHPGTTYGYTF	TGCGCCAGCAGTCATCCCGGGACAACCTATGGCTACACCTTC
11	TRBV6-5	NA	TRBJ2-7	NA	CASTGTYEQYF	TGTGCCAGCACAGGGACCTACGAGCAGTACTTC
14	TRBV5-1	NA	TRBJ2-2	NA	CASRRSGNTGELFF	TGCGCCAGCAGAAGGTCAGGGAACACCGGGGAGCTGTTTTTT
13	TRBV4-1	NA	TRBJ2-1	NA	CASGQGIGDEQFF	TGCGCCAGCGGTCAGGGGATCGGCGATGAGCAGTTCTTC
13	TRBV5-6	few	TRBJ2-5	NA	CASSLEGGETQYF	TGTGCCAGCAGCTTGGAGGGTGGAGAGACCCAGTACTTC
16	TRBV29-1	once	TRBJ1-2	NA	CSVAVQDPSLGYGYTF	TGCAGCGTTGCGGTTCAGGATCCCTCCCTCGGCTATGGCTACACCTTC
17	TRBV11-3	NA	TRBJ2-2	TRBD1	CASSLAPGQGHTGELFF	TGTGCCAGCAGCTTAGCACCGGGACAGGGGCACACCGGGGAGCTGTTTTTT
17	TRBV12-2	once	TRBJ2-3	NA	CASRLAIAGANTDTQYF	TGTGCAAGTCGCTTAGCGATAGCGGGAGCAAACACAGATACGCAGTATTTT
13	TRBV5-1	NA	TRBJ1-1	NA	CASSLQGDAEAFF	TGCGCCAGCAGCCTACAGGGTGACGCTGAAGCTTTCTTT
15	TRBV11-3	NA	TRBJ2-7	TRBD1	CASSISGTGGYEQYF	TGTGCCAGCTCGATATCCGGGACAGGGGGCTACGAGCAGTACTTC
15	TRBV7-6	few	TRBJ2-3	NA	CASSPSQGLADTQYF	TGTGCCAGCAGCCCCAGCCAGGGCTTGGCGGATACGCAGTATTTT
19	TRBV21-1	NA	TRBJ2-7	NA	CASSKKGFGASEPSYEQYF	TGTGCCAGCAGCAAAAAAGGGTTTGGGGCATCAGAACCTTCCTACGAGCAGTACTTC
16	TRBV5-7	NA	TRBJ1-6	NA	CASSLDVWAYNSPLHF	TGTGCCAGCAGCTTGGACGTTTGGGCCTATAATTCACCCCTCCACTTT
16	TRBV19	NA	TRBJ2-2	TRBD1	CASSIRTGGRTGELFF	TGTGCCAGTAGTATCAGGACAGGGGGTAGGACCGGGGAGCTGTTTTTT
15	TRBV28	once	TRBJ2-3	NA	CASSLSGTFTDTQYF	TGTGCCAGCAGTTTATCCGGCACATTCACAGATACGCAGTATTTT
14	TRBV11-3	NA	TRBJ2-7	NA	CASSSRAQSYEQYF	TGTGCCAGCAGCTCCAGGGCTCAATCCTACGAGCAGTACTTC
11	TRBV11-2	few	TRBJ1-1	NA	CASSFLGRPEF	TGTGCCAGCAGCTTCCTGGGTCGCCCCGAGTTT
13	TRBV12-5	NA	TRBJ1-2	NA	CASGPTGLYGYTF	TGTGCTAGTGGCCCGACAGGACTCTATGGCTACACCTTC
15	TRBV2	NA	TRBJ1-4	NA	CASSDLSGLREKLFF	TGTGCCAGCAGTGATTTGAGCGGGCTTCGTGAAAAACTGTTTTTT
17	TRBV11-3	NA	TRBJ1-1	TRBD1	CASSPKGTGGSDTEAFF	TGTGCCAGCAGCCCTAAGGGGACAGGGGGATCCGACACTGAAGCTTTCTTT
13	TRBV29-1	NA	TRBJ1-1	NA	CSASQVLNTEAFF	TGCAGCGCTTCACAGGTGCTGAACACTGAAGCTTTCTTT
13	TRBV7-2	few	TRBJ1-1	NA	CASSFGVGTEAFF	TGTGCCAGCAGCTTCGGGGTAGGCACTGAAGCTTTCTTT
14	TRBV27	NA	TRBJ1-1	NA	CASSLGLSNTEAFF	TGTGCCAGCAGTTTAGGCCTGTCGAACACTGAAGCTTTCTTT
14	TRBV19	NA	TRBJ2-5	TRBD2	CATNGGGTKETQYF	TGTGCCACCAACGGCGGGGGGACTAAAGAGACCCAGTACTTC
13	TRBV27	NA	TRBJ2-2	NA	CASSSQGSGELFF	TGTGCCAGCAGTTCACAGGGCTCCGGGGAGCTGTTTTTT
14	TRBV5-6	NA	TRBJ1-1	NA	CASSLVRAATEAFF	TGTGCCAGCAGCTTGGTAAGGGCGGCCACTGAAGCTTTCTTT
13	TRBV7-9	NA	TRBJ2-7	NA	CASSPISTAEQYF	TGTGCCAGCAGCCCCATATCTACGGCCGAGCAGTACTTC
13	TRBV30	many	TRBJ1-1	NA	CAWSRQANTEAFF	TGTGCCTGGAGTAGGCAAGCGAACACTGAAGCTTTCTTT